The 3 T cell receptor beta chains listed next were all sequenced from one sample in a study of chemoradiotherapy in HPV16-positive cancers. Data came from immunoSEQ multiplex PCR; TCRdb stores just in-frame clones and leaves some out. This table holds tens of thousands of clones, just under 75% found once. The material was obtained from a patient who underwent chemoradiotherapy. The receptors originated from a human donor with HPV-associated anogenital cancer.

V and J are TRBV19 and TRBJ2-4; D gene uncertain. CDR1 LNHDA and CDR2 SQIVND come from the germline V gene (reference sequence). V lost 1 base to trimming and J lost 2 bases, with 3 bases between them. The length of the CDR3 is 13 residues. CDR3 nucleotides: TGTGCCAGTAGTATAGTAACCAAAAACATTCAGTACTTC. As protein: CASSIVTKNIQYF.

The rearrangement links TRBV19 to TRBJ1-5; 8 bases are a match to TRBD1. Trimming at V came to 3 bases and at J to 6 bases, leaving 1 base not matched to a gene. Germline CDR1 and CDR2: LNHDA and SQIVND (reference sequence). This CDR3 contains 13 residues. DNA for the CDR3: TGTGCCAGTAGTATGGACAGGGCTCAGCCCCAGCATTTT. Its translation: CASSMDRAQPQHF. Looking up the rest from reference TRBV19 and TRBJ1-5 gives the full variable domain: DGGITQSPKYLFRKEGQNVTLSCEQNLNHDAMYWYRQDPGQGLRLIYYSQIVNDFQKGDIAEGYSVSREKKESFPLTVTSAQKNPTAFYLCASSMDRAQPQHFGDGTRLSIL.

This clone was observed a handful of times. The rearrangement joins TRBV7-2 to TRBJ1-5, with TRBD1 matching 9 bases. The CDR3 consists of 14 residues. V lost 4 bases, J lost 6 bases, and 4 bases stayed unmatched. Germline values: CDR1 SGHTA, CDR2 FQGNSA. The DNA for the CDR3 is TGTGCCAGCAGCTGGACAGGGGCGGGTCAGCCCCAGCATTTT. Translation: CASSWTGAGQPQHF.